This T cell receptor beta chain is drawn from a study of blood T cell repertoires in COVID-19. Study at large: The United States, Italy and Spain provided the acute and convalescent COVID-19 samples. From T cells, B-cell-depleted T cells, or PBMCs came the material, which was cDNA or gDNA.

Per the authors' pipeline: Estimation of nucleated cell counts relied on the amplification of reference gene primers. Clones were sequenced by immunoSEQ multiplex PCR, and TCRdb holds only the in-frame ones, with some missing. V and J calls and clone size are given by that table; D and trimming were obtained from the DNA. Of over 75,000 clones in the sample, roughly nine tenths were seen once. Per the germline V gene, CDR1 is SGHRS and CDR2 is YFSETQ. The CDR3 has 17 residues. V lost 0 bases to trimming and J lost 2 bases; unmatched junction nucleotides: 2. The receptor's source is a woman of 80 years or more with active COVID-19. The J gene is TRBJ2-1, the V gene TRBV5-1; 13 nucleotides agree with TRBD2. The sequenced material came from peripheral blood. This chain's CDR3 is CASSLAGTSGAYNEQFF. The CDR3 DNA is TGCGCCAGCAGCTTGGCCGGGACTAGCGGGGCCTACAATGAGCAGTTCTTC. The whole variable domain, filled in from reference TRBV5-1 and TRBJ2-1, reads KAGVTQTPRYLIKTRGQQVTLSCSPISGHRSVSWYQQTPGQGLQFLFEYFSETQRNKGNFPGRFSGRQFSNSRSEMNVSTLELGDSALYLCASSLAGTSGAYNEQFFGPGTRLTVL.